This TCR beta chain was sequenced during a study of blood T cell repertoires in COVID-19. Grouping used clinical history reported by participants in a survey and questionnaire. Measured with immunoSEQ multiplex PCR; TCRdb has only the in-frame clones, and not every one. Of fewer than 200,000 clones in the sample, 82% are singletons; the top ten hold less than 20%. The CDR3 spans 19 residues. Trimming removed 1 base from V and 0 bases from J, with 22 bases in between. Germline-derived CDR1 and CDR2 are SGHDT and YYEEEE. The TCR comes from a man aged 55 to 70 who had recovered from COVID-19. This rearrangement joins TRBV5-6 to TRBJ1-1; possibly TRBD1 for D (5 bases). Sample: PBMCs or T cells enriched from blood (not recorded which). CDR3 region: CASSLPRVWGKIMNTEAFF. CDR3 in DNA: TGTGCCAGCAGCTTGCCCAGGGTGTGGGGAAAGATCATGAACACTGAAGCTTTCTTT. Complete variable domain (other parts from reference TRBV5-6 and TRBJ1-1): DAGVTQSPTHLIKTRGQQVTLRCSPKSGHDTVSWYQQALGQGPQFIFQYYEEEERQRGNFPDRFSGHQFPNYSSELNVNALLLGDSALYLCASSLPRVWGKIMNTEAFFGQGTRLTVV.